This TCR beta chain was recovered during a study of post-analysis software for immune sequencing data. Looking at the study overall: There were relapsing-remitting, secondary progressive and progressive-relapsing multiple sclerosis among the disease courses included. Study results and caveats: Higher frequency in patients than in controls was seen for about five TRBV segments, with TRBV5-6, TRBV5-1 and TRBV20-1 among them. People with multiple sclerosis had a significantly lower normalized Chao1 diversity than controls did.

CDR1 is ENHRY and CDR2 is SYGVKD in the germline V gene. The CDR3 spans 13 residues. The V and J ends lost 5 bases and 3 bases respectively, with 8 bases between them. Notes on this clonotype: The antigen is not known.

Unique molecular identifiers tagged the TCR beta cDNA libraries. One entry per CDR3 protein, called by TCRdb with MiXCR from the PCR reads. In the table there are fewer than 850,000 distinct CDR3 sequences, just under 30% of which are singletons. The chain couples TRBV10-3 to TRBJ2-1; D not certain. The sequencing sample was made of blood. This TCR came from a girl between 10 and 17 years old with multiple sclerosis. CDR3 in DNA: TGTGCCATCAGTTTAACAGACTACAATGAGCAGTTCTTC. This sequence encodes CAISLTDYNEQFF.